A selection of T cell receptor beta chains follows, all from one sample in a study of shared clonotypes between healthy human individuals. Using immunoSEQ multiplex PCR, the repertoire was profiled, and TCRdb retains in-frame clones only, with some absent. In the table there are fewer than 550,000 clones, 60% to 80% of which are singletons. The material sequenced was PBMCs. The receptors here all came from a woman aged 40 to 55 in good health. Some clones in this sample may be carry-over from other donors' samples. The CDR3 runs from the conserved cysteine through the conserved F or W. Fields, in order: V gene, D gene, J gene, clone size, CDR3 DNA, CDR3 protein. D genes are given only for firm matches. The size of a clone is reported for some rows only, either as once, few or many, or as a class for expanded clones.

>TRBV2|-|TRBJ1-4|-
TGTGCCAGCAGTGAGTCCGGGGTTGGTGAAAAACTGTTTTTT
CASSESGVGEKLFF
>TRBV5-6|-|TRBJ2-7|-
TGTGCCAGCAGCTTGGAGGCTAGAAACTATGAGCAGTACTTC
CASSLEARNYEQYF
>TRBV19|TRBD2|TRBJ2-2|-
TGTGCCAGTAGTATCCTAGCGGGAAGGGCCACCGGGGAGCTGTTTTTT
CASSILAGRATGELFF
>TRBV7-8|-|TRBJ1-4|once
TGTGCCAGCTCCGGTGCAACTAATGAAAAACTGTTTTTT
CASSGATNEKLFF
>TRBV18|TRBD2|TRBJ2-2|-
TGTGCCAGCTCACCGAATCCTATAGCGGGAGGCACCGGGGAGCTGTTTTTT
CASSPNPIAGGTGELFF
>TRBV7-2|-|TRBJ2-7|-
TGTGCCAGCAGCTCAAACGGGGGAAGCTCCTACGAGCAGTACTTC
CASSSNGGSSYEQYF
>TRBV15|TRBD1|TRBJ1-4|-
TGTGCCACCAGCGACAGGGTAGTTGCAACTAATGAAAAACTGTTTTTT
CATSDRVVATNEKLFF
>TRBV14|TRBD1|TRBJ2-7|-
TGTGCCAGCAGCCTACTCGGACAGGGAAGCTACGAGCAGTACTTC
CASSLLGQGSYEQYF
>TRBV19|TRBD2|TRBJ2-1|few
TGTGCCAGTAGGAGCGGGAGTTTCTACAATGAGCAGTTCTTC
CASRSGSFYNEQFF
>TRBV29-1|-|TRBJ1-1|-
TGCAGCGTTGGGAACGGCGAAACTGAAGCTTTCTTT
CSVGNGETEAFF
>TRBV7-2|-|TRBJ2-5|-
TGTGCCAGCAGCGCCGGGACAAGCCTTCAAGAGACCCAGTACTTC
CASSAGTSLQETQYF
>TRBV27|TRBD1|TRBJ1-5|-
TGTGCCAGCAGTCCAAATACAGGGGGTAATCAGCCCCAGCATTTT
CASSPNTGGNQPQHF
>TRBV20-1|-|TRBJ1-1|-
TGCAGTGCTAGGGGACGATCTGAAGCTTTCTTT
CSARGRSEAFF
>TRBV7-9|-|TRBJ2-3|many
TGTGCCAGCAGCTTATTGGCAGCAACAGATACGCAGTATTTT
CASSLLAATDTQYF
>TRBV9|-|TRBJ2-1|few
TGTGCCAGCAGCGTAGCTATTGCGAGTGAGCAGTTCTTC
CASSVAIASEQFF
>TRBV6-1|-|TRBJ2-1|-
TGTGCCAGCAGGGCTAGCGCCCTCAATGAGCAGTTCTTC
CASRASALNEQFF
>TRBV2|-|TRBJ1-2|-
TGTGCCAGCAACCTAGGGCAGGATAACTATGGCTACACCTTC
CASNLGQDNYGYTF
>TRBV27|-|TRBJ1-5|-
TGTGCCAGCAGTTTAGTATCATCCGGGTCAGATAGCAATCAGCCCCAGCATTTT
CASSLVSSGSDSNQPQHF
>TRBV5-1|TRBD2|TRBJ2-7|once
TGCGCCAGCAGCTTGACTAGCGGGACGACCTACGAGCAGTACTTC
CASSLTSGTTYEQYF
>TRBV6-5|-|TRBJ2-3|-
TGTGCCAGCCGGGTCGGGGGAGACACAGATACGCAGTATTTT
CASRVGGDTDTQYF
>TRBV2|-|TRBJ1-6|once
TGTGCCAGCAGTGAAATCAGTCAAAATTCACCCCTCCACTTT
CASSEISQNSPLHF
>TRBV6-6|-|TRBJ1-1|-
TGTGCCAGCAGAAGACACCGCCGGACTGAAGCTTTCTTT
CASRRHRRTEAFF
>TRBV7-9|-|TRBJ2-3|-
TGTGCCAGCAGCTTAGTGTCTGGGCAGGGGGATACGCAGTATTTT
CASSLVSGQGDTQYF
>TRBV7-8|TRBD2|TRBJ2-2|-
TGTGCCAGCAGCTTAGAGGGGCGGGAGGGCCTCGGGGAGCTGTTTTTT
CASSLEGREGLGELFF
>TRBV21-1|-|TRBJ2-7|-
TGTGCCAGCAGCGACATCAACAGGGGGCAGGGATACGAGCAGTACTTC
CASSDINRGQGYEQYF
>TRBV30|TRBD2|TRBJ2-1|few
TGTGCCTCAGGACGGGAGGGACGCAATGAGCAGTTCTTC
CASGREGRNEQFF
>TRBV7-9|TRBD2|TRBJ2-1|-
TGTGCCAGCAGCTTAGCCCTAGCGGGTACCTACAATGAGCAGTTCTTC
CASSLALAGTYNEQFF
>TRBV15|TRBD2|TRBJ2-7|-
TGTGCCACCAGCAGAGAGATAGCGGGATACGAGCAGTACTTC
CATSREIAGYEQYF
>TRBV27|-|TRBJ2-3|-
TGTGCCAGCAGTTTATCGCCCCTTCACAAGCAAAGGAGGAGCACAGATACGCAGTATTTT
CASSLSPLHKQRRSTDTQYF
>TRBV29-1|-|TRBJ2-6|once
TGCAGCGTTGCTCTGTCTGGGGCCAACGTCCTGACTTTC
CSVALSGANVLTF